One sample yielded the 23 T cell receptor beta chains listed below, sequenced in a study of prognosis after radiotherapy for stage I lung cancer. Starting from genomic DNA, TCR beta CDR3 was amplified through two-round multiplex PCR. For every TRBV and TRBJ gene, a specific primer was used in first-round PCR. Using its own MiXCR run on the multiplex PCR reads, TCRdb lists one record per CDR3 protein. This sample carries 59,000 or so distinct CDR3 sequences, approximately 25% of them seen once, and the ten largest clones take about 7.5%. The specimen was PBMCs, collected before or after stereotactic body radiation therapy (not recorded which). These receptors were taken from a donor aged 50 or older with non-small cell lung cancer.

Regarding this clonotype: An end of the junction differs from the germline gene, which may be a read error. The V call is TRBV12-3 or TRBV12-4, the J call TRBJ1-5; no clear D gene. The CDR3 consists of 15 residues. The CDR3 reads CASRRPGSYNQAQHF. Here the CDR3 DNA reads TGTGCCAGCAGGCGGCCGGGATCATACAATCAGGCCCAGCATTTT.

This clonotype has a count of ten or more. The CDR3 DNA reads as TGTGCCAGCAGCCGACAGACAGCATTGAACACTGAAGCTTTCTTT. This gives the protein CASSRQTALNTEAFF. The chain combines TRBV11-2 with TRBJ1-1; D possibly corresponds to TRBD1 (5 bases). In germline, CDR1 is SGHAT, CDR2 FQNNGV. CDR3 length: 15 residues. Trimming pared 5 bases from V and 0 bases from J, leaving 13 bases between.

The table lists this clonotype with many counts. J is TRBJ1-2 and V is TRBV12-3 or TRBV12-4; 8 bases are shared with TRBD1. With 5 bases clipped from V and 7 bases from J, the junction kept 15 bases outside the gene matches. There are 16 residues in the CDR3. The CDR3 region is CASSEAHVQGGSGYTF. For the CDR3, the DNA is TGTGCCAGCAGTGAGGCTCACGTACAGGGGGGCAGTGGCTACACCTTC.

This clonotype showed up many times. J is TRBJ1-5 and V is TRBV24-1; no clear D. CDR3 size: 13 residues. V lost 4 bases and J lost 0, with 3 bases in between. Germline lookup yields CDR1 KGHDR and CDR2 SFDVKD. The chain's CDR3 is CATSEDSNQPQHF. In DNA form, the CDR3 reads TGTGCCACCAGTGAGGATAGCAATCAGCCCCAGCATTTT.

There are many counts of this clonotype. V gene TRBV20-1 combines with J gene TRBJ2-1; 13 bases map to TRBD2. CDR1 and CDR2 (germline): DFQATT, SNEGSKA (reference sequence). Trimming cost V 2 bases and J 6 bases; bases outside gene matches: 4. The CDR3 has 15 amino acids. DNA for the CDR3: TGCAGTGCTAGAAGTACTAGCGGGGGGGCCAATGAGCAGTTCTTC. This sequence encodes CSARSTSGGANEQFF.

This clonotype was counted ten times or more. This rearrangement joins TRBV11-2 to TRBJ1-5; TRBD1 matches at 7 bases. The ends lost 5 bases at V and 4 bases at J; junction bases unmatched: 2. Per the germline V gene, CDR1 is SGHAT and CDR2 is FQNNGV. This CDR3 has 13 amino acids. Here the CDR3 DNA reads TGTGCCAGCAGCCTGGACAGGAATCAGCCCCAGCATTTT. This translates into CASSLDRNQPQHF.

This clonotype was detected many times. The rearrangement uses TRBV28 and TRBJ2-2; D not certain. With 5 bases removed from V and 5 bases from J, the gap between germline ends came to 18 bases. There are 16 residues in the CDR3. Germline loops: CDR1 MDHEN, CDR2 SYDVKM. CDR3 sequence: CASSPYAASYTGELFF. The CDR3 DNA sequence: TGTGCCAGCAGTCCCTATGCGGCGTCGTATACCGGGGAGCTGTTTTTT.

This clonotype appeared many times. The rearrangement uses TRBV30 and TRBJ2-7; D could derive from TRBD1 or TRBD2 (7 bases each). Germline CDR1 GTSNPN, CDR2 SVGIG (reference sequence). Trimming shortened V by 2 bases and J by 4 bases, and 15 bases separated the two germline ends. CDR3 size: 14 residues. The chain's CDR3 is CAWSPPGGGYEQYF. The CDR3 DNA follows: TGTGCCTGGAGTCCGCCAGGGGGGGGGTACGAGCAGTACTTC.

Turning to this clonotype: This likely stems from a read error, as it lies one base from a far larger clone. The J gene is TRBJ2-6, the V gene TRBV6-2 or TRBV6-3, with D perhaps TRBD1 (5 bases). This CDR3 is 17 amino acids long. V was shortened by 5 bases and J by 0 bases, with 14 bases between the two germline ends. Looked up from germline, CDR1 is MNHEY and CDR2 is SVGEGT. The chain's CDR3 is CASSAWGYYSGANVLTF. CDR3 sequence (DNA): TGTGCCAGCAGTGCTTGGGGCTATTACTCTGGGGCCAACGTCCTGACTTTC.

Comment on this clonotype: A far more abundant clone sits one base away, making this likely a read error. The DNA of the CDR3 is TGTGCCAGCAGTCGGGAATTAATTAAGGCCTACGAGCAGTACTTC. It is translated as CASSRELIKAYEQYF. This chain connects TRBV6-4 to TRBJ2-7, with D possibly TRBD2 on 5 matching bases. Trimming left V 5 bases short and J 2 bases short, with 16 bases between. This CDR3 spans 15 amino acids. Germline V gene data show CDR1 as MRHNA and CDR2 as SNTAGT.

This clonotype was seen many times. The rearrangement links TRBV29-1 to TRBJ1-2; tentatively, D is TRBD1 (5 bases). V was shortened by 3 bases and J by 8 bases, with 10 bases between the two germline ends. CDR3 size: 11 residues. Germline CDR1 and CDR2: SQVTM and ANQGSEA. CDR3 nucleotides: TGCAGCGTTGACAGGGTTGGCGGCTACACCTTC. Translating gives CSVDRVGGYTF.

The J gene is TRBJ2-3, the V gene TRBV6-1; 12 bases match TRBD2. Germline V gene sequence: CDR1 MNHNS, CDR2 SASEGT. There are 18 residues in the CDR3. V lost 2 bases and J lost 1; bases outside the gene matches: 7. CDR3 in DNA: TGTGCCAGCAGTGAAAATCCTAGCGGGGGGGTGGGCACAGATACGCAGTATTTT. This sequence encodes CASSENPSGGVGTDTQYF.

Turning to this clonotype: This likely traces to a read error, being one base from a far larger clone. The chain combines TRBV6-4 with TRBJ2-6; the D is unclear. The V gene's germline CDR1 is MRHNA and CDR2 SNTAGT. V was trimmed by 4 bases and J by 4 bases, leaving 17 bases between them. The CDR3 spans 17 residues. The CDR3 spells CASSGHRSLGGANVLTF. CDR3 bases: TGTGCCAGCAGTGGGCACCGGTCCCTTGGGGGGGCCAACGTCCTGACTTTC.

This clonotype was seen repeatedly, ten times or more. V gene TRBV7-9 combines with J gene TRBJ1-2, with D possibly TRBD1 on 5 matching bases. V lost 4 bases to trimming and J lost 8 bases, with 20 bases between them. The germline V gene encodes CDR1 SEHNR and CDR2 FQNEAQ (reference sequence). The CDR3 spans 15 residues. The CDR3 DNA is TGTGCCAGCAGCTATACTTCGACAGTAAATGAGGGCTACACCTTC. Its translation: CASSYTSTVNEGYTF.

Worth noting for this clonotype: A read error is the likely source, as a far larger clone sits one nucleotide away. This sequence joins TRBV6-4 and TRBJ2-7; 9 nucleotides agree with TRBD1. The CDR3 runs 13 residues. Losses at the gene ends were 8 bases for V and 10 bases for J; bases not matched to a gene: 12. Per the germline V gene, CDR1 is MRHNA and CDR2 is SNTAGT. The CDR3 DNA follows: TGTGCCAGCGAGTTCGTGACAGGGGGTGATCAGTACTTC. It translates to CASEFVTGGDQYF.

The chain has TRBV6-1 and TRBJ1-2; 9 bases align to TRBD1. The CDR3 is 13 amino acids. CDR1 is MNHNS and CDR2 is SASEGT in the germline V gene. Trimming cost V 9 bases and J 4 bases; bases outside gene matches: 6. The CDR3 coding sequence is TGTGCCAGGACCGGGACAGGGCCCTATGGCTACACCTTC. Translated, it gives CARTGTGPYGYTF.

In this sample, this clonotype turned up many times. The chain employs TRBV27 and TRBJ1-5; maybe TRBD1 (5 bases). Germline V CDR1 and CDR2: MNHEY, SMNVEV (reference sequence). V was cut by 2 bases and J by 9 bases, with 14 bases left in between. The CDR3 consists of 14 residues. The CDR3 sequence: CASSLGSGRGPQHF. In DNA form, the CDR3 reads TGTGCCAGCAGTTTAGGGAGCGGAAGGGGGCCCCAGCATTTT.

A word on this clonotype: Just one base apart from a much larger clone, this may be a read error. The J gene is TRBJ2-1, the V gene TRBV20-1; D tentatively reads TRBD1 or TRBD2 (5 bases each). The germline gives CDR1 DFQATT, CDR2 SNEGSKA (reference sequence). The length of the CDR3 is 11 residues. The CDR3 DNA reads TGCAGTGGGGGGACCTACAATGGGCAGTTCTTC. Translating it yields CSGGTYNGQFF.

Worth noting for this clonotype: A read error likely explains this, since a far larger clone differs by one base. The chain is built from TRBV7-9 and TRBJ2-5, with a possible D match to TRBD2 (5 bases). Per the germline V gene, CDR1 is SEHNR and CDR2 is FQNEAQ (reference sequence). The CDR3 covers 13 residues. The CDR3 region has the DNA TGTGCCAGCAGTAGAGAAGTTTGGGAGACCCGGTACTTC. Translating it yields CASSREVWETRYF.

This clonotype was counted ten times or more. The chain couples TRBV5-5 to TRBJ2-1, with D hard to call. V was cut by 3 bases and J by 4 bases, with 5 bases left in between. CDR1 is SGHKS, CDR2 YYEKEE, per germline (reference sequence). This CDR3 contains 12 residues. CDR3 amino acids: CASSSLYNEQFF. CDR3 DNA sequence: TGTGCCAGCAGCTCGCTGTACAATGAGCAGTTCTTC. Drawing the rest from reference TRBV5-5 and TRBJ2-1, the complete variable domain is DAGVTQSPTHLIKTRGQQVTLRCSPISGHKSVSWYQQVLGQGPQFIFQYYEKEERGRGNFPDRFSARQFPNYSSELNVNALLLGDSALYLCASSSLYNEQFFGPGTRLTVL.

Ten or more counts support this clonotype. This chain joins TRBV12-3 or TRBV12-4 and TRBJ2-3; 7 positions agree with TRBD2. The CDR3 has 15 amino acids. V lost 6 bases, J lost 4 bases, and 10 bases stayed unmatched. The CDR3 nucleotides are TGTGCCAGCAGCTTTGTCACGGGGGGATCAGATACGCAGTATTTT. Residues: CASSFVTGGSDTQYF.

In this sample, this clonotype turned up many times. The chain carries TRBV6-1 and TRBJ1-5, with 9 positions matching TRBD1. The CDR3 is made up of 13 amino acids. Trimming at V came to 6 bases and at J to 7 bases, leaving 4 bases not matched to a gene. The germline CDR1 and CDR2 sequences are MNHNS and SASEGT. The CDR3 spells CASRNRGRQPQHF. DNA of the CDR3: TGTGCCAGCAGGAACAGGGGGCGGCAGCCCCAGCATTTT.

Concerning this clonotype: A much larger clone differs from this one at a single base, so this may be a read error. V is TRBV6-1 and J is TRBJ2-1; D is possibly TRBD1 (6 bases). The germline V gene has CDR1 MNHNS and CDR2 SASEGT. The CDR3 loop spans 12 amino acids. CDR3 bases: TGTGCCAGCAGTGAGGGGACACGCCAGCAGCTCTTC. It encodes CASSEGTRQQLF.